The rows below give T cell receptor beta chains drawn from one sample of a study of blood T cells in healthy people across ages. TCRdb reprocessed the 5' RACE reads via MiXCR and lists one record per CDR3 protein. The data show some 750,000 distinct CDR3 sequences, about a fifth seen once. Sequenced material: blood. These receptors were collected from a man between 65 and 85 years old in good health. Each CDR3 is given with its conserved first and last residue. D genes are given only for firm matches.

d_gene | j_gene | len | v_gene | CDR3aa
- | TRBJ2-1 | 13 | TRBV7-8 | CASSFTGISEQFF
- | TRBJ1-4 | 15 | TRBV6-5 | CASRILDGANEKLFF
- | TRBJ1-1 | 17 | TRBV7-8 | CASSLRDRYLLNTEAFF
- | TRBJ2-1 | 11 | TRBV5-6 | CASSSVEEQFF
- | TRBJ1-2 | 14 | TRBV12-3/TRBV12-4 | CASSPSQGNYGYTF
- | TRBJ2-1 | 13 | TRBV29-1 | CSVGHSAANEQFF
TRBD2 | TRBJ2-1 | 17 | TRBV27 | CASSLYWTSGGASEQFF
TRBD1 | TRBJ2-1 | 15 | TRBV12-3/TRBV12-4 | CASSLNRGSYNEQFF
- | TRBJ2-1 | 14 | TRBV12-3/TRBV12-4 | CASRALAINNEQFF
- | TRBJ2-3 | 16 | TRBV29-1 | CSVDPRGSLYTDTQYF
- | TRBJ1-2 | 13 | TRBV24-1 | CATSGGENYGYTF
- | TRBJ2-3 | 17 | TRBV20-1 | CSASDVARDASTDTQYF
- | TRBJ2-3 | 14 | TRBV5-1 | CASSLRNPTDTRYF
- | TRBJ1-2 | 14 | TRBV4-1 | CANSQEDGKVGYTF
- | TRBJ1-2 | 15 | TRBV12-3/TRBV12-4 | CASSLGGTPNYGYTF